These 5 T cell receptor beta chains came from one sample sequenced in a study of blood T cell repertoires in COVID-19. The repertoire was sequenced with immunoSEQ multiplex PCR; TCRdb's copy has only in-frame clones and lacks some. The profile shows some 33,000 clones, roughly 87% of them singletons. Sequenced material: peripheral blood. All receptors derive from a man between 60 and 75 years old with acute or convalescent COVID-19.

V and J are TRBV19 and TRBJ2-2; a weak D match, TRBD1 (7 bases). The CDR3 covers 16 residues. Germline CDR1 reads LNHDA; CDR2 reads SQIVND (reference sequence). With 4 bases removed from V and 6 bases from J, the gap between germline ends came to 18 bases. The CDR3 DNA is TGTGCCAGTAGTACGAGCCGACAGGGAGGTGCCGGGGAGCTGTTTTTT. It encodes CASSTSRQGGAGELFF.

The V call is TRBV28, the J call TRBJ2-7; TRBD2 agrees at 14 bases. V was clipped by 3 bases and J by 5 bases; unmatched bases: 9. The CDR3 length is 17 residues. Germline V gene sequence: CDR1 MDHEN, CDR2 SYDVKM. CDR3 DNA sequence: TGTGCCAGCAGTTTCCCGGGACTAGCGGGGGCCGGCAACGAGCAGTACTTC. Protein product: CASSFPGLAGAGNEQYF.

The V gene is TRBV15, the J gene TRBJ1-2; 7 bases align to TRBD1. Losses at the gene ends were 2 bases for V and 5 bases for J; bases not matched to a gene: 8. From germline, CDR1 is LNHNV and CDR2 YYDKDF (reference sequence). The CDR3 is made up of 15 amino acids. The CDR3 reads CATSRSRQGHYGYTF. CDR3 nucleotides: TGTGCCACCAGCAGATCCCGACAGGGACATTATGGCTACACCTTC. Supplemented by reference TRBV15 and TRBJ1-2, the full variable domain reads DAMVIQNPRYQVTQFGKPVTLSCSQTLNHNVMYWYQQKSSQAPKLLFHYYDKDFNNEADTPDNFQSRRPNTSFCFLDIRSPGLGDTAMYLCATSRSRQGHYGYTFGSGTRLTVV.

The genes are TRBV25-1 and TRBJ1-1, with D perhaps TRBD1 (5 bases). The germline V gene has CDR1 MGHDK and CDR2 SYGVNS. V lost 6 bases and J lost 9, with 14 bases in between. The CDR3 is made up of 12 amino acids. This chain's CDR3 is CASRSAGPKAFF. DNA for the CDR3: TGTGCCAGCAGGTCGGCGGGGCCGAAAGCTTTCTTT.

The chain combines TRBV6-5 with TRBJ1-1, with D maybe TRBD1 (5 bases). CDR1 MNHEY and CDR2 SVGAGI come from the germline V gene. The CDR3 is 15 amino acids. V gave up 0 bases and J gave up 2 bases, with 10 bases separating them. CDR3: CASSYSVTANTEAFF. The CDR3 bases are TGTGCCAGCAGTTACTCGGTGACAGCTAACACTGAAGCTTTCTTT.